Detailed here is one T cell receptor (beta chain). Its antigen is currently not known. No base quality information exists; no much larger clone differs at one position. One collaborating source in Seattle enrolled patients while the patients were actively infected and followed the patients over time throughout the course of disease. Each collaborating institution followed its own protocols to collect whole blood in K2EDTA tubes. For TCRbeta analysis, collaborators shipped samples as frozen whole blood, isolated PBMCs, or DNA extracted from either of those sample types. The CDR3 starts with the cysteine, ends with the phenylalanine, and has 16 residues. Just the 48-base CDR3 DNA is kept, in frame starting at base 1. The germline V end is reduced by 0 bases and the J end by 7 bases; junction bases left unmatched: 8. The germline V gene sets CDR1 to SGHAT and CDR2 to FQNNGV. TCRbeta CDR3 regions were amplified from genomic DNA using the immunoSEQ Assay, a bias-controlled multiplex PCR. Concerning the study's data processing: The number of nucleated cells in each sample was estimated from the amplification of reference gene primers within the assay. To quantify the absolute abundance of each unique TCRbeta CDR3 rearrangement, sequence reads were collapsed and filtered. For each sample, productive Simpson clonality was calculated by taking the square root of Simpson's diversity index across productive rearrangements. The immuneACCESS repertoire file appears here via TCRdb, limited to in-frame rearrangements. These files lack a portion of the clones; in checked studies, under half of the deficit traces to unresolved V genes, and the cause of the others is not known. V, J and clone size derive from that table, while D and trimming were established from the DNA sequence. In all, the sample holds about 60,000 clones, and around 83% of those were seen once. About a fifth of the sample lies in the top ten.

These data originate in a study of blood T cell repertoires in COVID-19 (TCRdb year 2020). In the study overall: Samples from collaborators originated in the United States, Italy and Spain and spanned both the acute and convalescent phases of COVID-19. The samples were drawn from two sources: the first 160 participants of the ongoing ImmuneRACE study, and over 950 subjects contributed by 6 global collaborators. Sample metadata almost always included a de-identified subject ID, COVID-19 status, age in years and sex. A freely available public database, intended as a resource for researchers studying the immune response to SARS-CoV-2, is where the repertoires were released. Deeply sampled blood TCRbeta repertoires from subjects exposed to, actively infected with, or recovered from COVID-19 were included in the dataset. Where available, HLA class I and class II types were obtained from metadata supplied by the sample provider rather than from assay-based typing. The material from the prospective study consisted of cDNA or gDNA derived from T cells, B-cell-depleted T cells, or PBMCs. On the study overall, not on this receptor specifically: The amount of clinical and demographic metadata varied by source and participant and was provided uncurated.

The source is a man aged 25 to 40 with COVID-19, enrolled during active disease. Specimen: peripheral blood. The V and J segments used are TRBV11-2 and TRBJ2-1; the central 8 bases match TRBD2. The CDR3 protein is CASSLDPGLVGNEQFF. The nucleotide sequence is TGTGCCAGCAGCTTAGACCCGGGACTAGTAGGGAATGAGCAGTTCTTC.